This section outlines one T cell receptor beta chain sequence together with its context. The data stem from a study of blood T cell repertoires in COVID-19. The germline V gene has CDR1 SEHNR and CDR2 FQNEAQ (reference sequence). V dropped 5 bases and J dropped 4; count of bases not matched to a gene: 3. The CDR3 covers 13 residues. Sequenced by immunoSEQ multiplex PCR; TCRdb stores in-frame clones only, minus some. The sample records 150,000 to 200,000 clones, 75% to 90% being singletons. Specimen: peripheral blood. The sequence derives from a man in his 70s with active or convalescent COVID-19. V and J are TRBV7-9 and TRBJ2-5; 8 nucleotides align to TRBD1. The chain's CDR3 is CASSVGTGETQYF. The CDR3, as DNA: TGTGCCAGCAGCGTCGGGACAGGAGAGACCCAGTACTTC.